These 26 T cell receptor beta chains were all obtained from the same sample, sequenced in a study of human T cells and chemical hapten exposure. This sample's time point: pre-sensitization, week 0. Treatment here: therapeutic diphenylcyclopropenone sensitization with weekly scalp DPC. MiXCR was run by TCRdb on the RACE reads, yielding one entry per CDR3 protein. Among approximately 260,000 distinct CDR3 sequences, roughly 7.7% were seen once, and the ten largest hold 1.2%. Sequenced material: whole blood, taken in connection with sensitization to the hapten diphenylcyclopropenone (DPC). The receptors were gathered from a man younger than 35 with alopecia areata. Some clones in this sample may be carry-over from other donors' samples.

The gene calls are TRBV10-3 and TRBJ1-2; 9 bases match TRBD1. Germline V gives CDR1 ENHRY, CDR2 SYGVKD. V lost 5 bases, J lost 1 base, and 8 bases stayed unmatched. This CDR3 contains 16 residues. As DNA, the CDR3 is TGTGCCATCAGTAAACCGGACAGGGGTATTAACTATGGCTACACCTTC. It yields the protein CAISKPDRGINYGYTF.

This clonotype turned up a few times. CDR3 bases: TGTGCCAGCAGCGCCCAAGGGGGGACGGGCTACTACGAGCAGTACGTC. Translating it yields CASSAQGGTGYYEQYV. The V gene is TRBV7-2, the J gene TRBJ2-7; the D gene could be TRBD1 or TRBD2 (6 bases each). V lost 5 bases and J 3 bases, leaving 20 bases between the germline ends. In germline, CDR1 is SGHTA, CDR2 FQGNSA. The CDR3 covers 16 residues.

This clonotype appeared many times. The rearrangement uses TRBV9 and TRBJ2-5; maybe TRBD2 (6 bases). CDR3 length: 15 amino acids. The germline V gene has CDR1 SGDLS and CDR2 YYNGEE. V lost 2 bases to trimming and J lost 5 bases, with 16 bases between them. The CDR3 region has the DNA TGTGCCAGCAGCGTCGGGGGACCTAGGGGCGAGACCCAGTACTTC. Its translation: CASSVGGPRGETQYF.

The CDR3 protein is CASSLGASRHNEQFF. CDR3 DNA sequence: TGTGCCAGCAGCTTAGGGGCTAGTCGCCACAATGAGCAGTTCTTC. The chain is built from TRBV7-8 and TRBJ2-1; D is ambiguous. CDR1 is SGHVS and CDR2 is FQNEAQ in the germline V gene. CDR3 length: 15 amino acids. The germline V and J ends were trimmed by 1 base and 5 bases, with 12 bases remaining between them.

This chain links TRBV12-3 or TRBV12-4 with TRBJ2-4; 12 nucleotides align to TRBD2. J gave up 0 bases and V 5 bases, and 8 bases lay outside the gene matches. The CDR3 has 18 residues. The CDR3 sequence: CASSPGTSGSLAKNIQYF. The CDR3 bases are TGTGCCAGCAGTCCTGGGACTAGCGGGTCCCTAGCCAAAAACATTCAGTACTTC.

Note on this clonotype: One end of the junction does not line up with germline, which may come from a read error. The J gene is TRBJ1-5, the V gene TRBV6-2 or TRBV6-3, with 7 bases aligning to TRBD1. This CDR3 contains 15 residues. Germline values: CDR1 MNHEY, CDR2 SVGEGT. The CDR3 sequence: CTSSPRTGGNQPQHF. The CDR3, as DNA: TGTACCAGCAGTCCGCGGACAGGTGGCAATCAGCCCCAGCATTTT.

This clonotype was picked up a small number of times. The chain combines TRBV9 with TRBJ2-1; TRBD2 agrees at 8 bases. Trimming removed 0 bases from V and 2 bases from J; junction bases left unmatched: 1. Germline V gene sequence: CDR1 SGDLS, CDR2 YYNGEE. The CDR3 runs to 15 residues. The CDR3 here is CASSVAAGAYNEQFF. DNA of the CDR3: TGTGCCAGCAGCGTAGCAGCGGGGGCCTACAATGAGCAGTTCTTC.

This clonotype has more than one count but fewer than ten. V gene TRBV7-9 combines with J gene TRBJ2-7; the D is unclear. Germline CDR1 SEHNR, CDR2 FQNEAQ (reference sequence). This CDR3 is built from 14 residues. Between the trimmed V and J ends, which lost 1 base and 4 bases, there was a span of 11 bases. The CDR3 sequence: CASSLVGTSYEQYF. The CDR3 DNA reads TGTGCCAGCAGCTTAGTAGGCACTTCTTACGAGCAGTACTTC.

The chain links TRBV2 to TRBJ2-3; a weak D match, TRBD2 (6 bases). The CDR3 runs to 16 residues. V lost 2 bases, J lost 0 bases, and 12 bases lay in between. CDR1 is SNHLY and CDR2 is FYNNEI in the germline V gene. The CDR3 DNA reads TGTGCCAGCAGTGAAACGCGGGGCTGGAGCACAGATACGCAGTATTTT. Protein sequence: CASSETRGWSTDTQYF.

The CDR3 sequence: CASALPSTGRTLLQETQYF. The CDR3 bases are TGCGCCAGCGCTCTGCCTTCGACAGGGCGCACTCTGCTCCAAGAGACCCAGTACTTC. The J gene is TRBJ2-5, the V gene TRBV5-1; 7 bases fit TRBD1. This CDR3 has 19 amino acids. V lost 7 bases and J lost 1; bases outside the gene matches: 22. Looked up from germline, CDR1 is SGHRS and CDR2 is YFSETQ.

This clonotype showed up just a few times. The chain combines TRBV4-3 with TRBJ1-2; 7 bases map to TRBD1. CDR3 length equals 14 residues. V shed 0 bases, J shed 8 bases, and the junction held 6 bases outside the gene matches. The germline gives CDR1 LGHNA, CDR2 YSLEER. This CDR3 is CASSQERQGNGYTF. The CDR3 nucleotides are TGCGCCAGCAGCCAAGAGAGACAGGGTAACGGCTACACCTTC.

This clonotype has just a few counts. J is TRBJ1-5 and V is TRBV20-1; TRBD1 agrees at 9 bases. The CDR3 consists of 17 residues. Trimming removed 2 bases from V and 1 base from J; junction bases left unmatched: 9. Per the germline V gene, CDR1 is DFQATT and CDR2 is SNEGSKA (reference sequence). CDR3 sequence reads: CSARNPTGGRSNQPQHF. Written as DNA, the CDR3 is TGCAGTGCTAGAAATCCGACAGGGGGTCGGAGCAATCAGCCCCAGCATTTT.

CDR3 sequence reads: CASSLHLQGLRGYTF. The CDR3 nucleotides are TGTGCCAGCAGTCTACACCTTCAGGGATTACGAGGCTACACCTTC. The chain carries TRBV12-3 or TRBV12-4 and TRBJ1-2; D might be TRBD1 (5 bases). The V and J ends lost 5 bases and 8 bases respectively, with 21 bases between them. The CDR3 is 15 residues long.

This rearrangement joins TRBV6-2 or TRBV6-3 to TRBJ2-1, with 9 bases identical to TRBD1. The CDR3 covers 16 residues. The germline CDR1 and CDR2 sequences are MNHEY and SVGEGT. V was clipped by 6 bases and J by 2 bases; unmatched bases: 8. As DNA, the CDR3 is TGTGCCAGCAGAACAACGGGACAGGGTCCCTACAATGAGCAGTTCTTC. Encoded protein: CASRTTGQGPYNEQFF.

This clonotype was counted only a few times. The chain carries TRBV12-3 or TRBV12-4 and TRBJ2-4; D is possibly TRBD1 (6 bases). Trimming pared 8 bases from V and 0 bases from J, leaving 17 bases between. This CDR3 is built from 16 residues. For the CDR3, the DNA is TGTGCCAGCTCCCCACAGGGTTCCTTAGCCAAAAACATTCAGTACTTC. Amino acid sequence: CASSPQGSLAKNIQYF.

This clonotype was counted at least ten times. The CDR3 DNA sequence: TGCAGCGTTTTATCAGCAGGTGCCGACTATGGCTACACCTTC. Amino acid sequence: CSVLSAGADYGYTF. The chain is built from TRBV29-1 and TRBJ1-2; the D is unclear. The CDR3 is 14 amino acids. Germline values: CDR1 SQVTM, CDR2 ANQGSEA. The V end was cut by 5 bases, the J end by 3 bases, with 16 bases between.

The chain links TRBV28 to TRBJ1-2; D not certain. V was clipped by 2 bases and J by 8 bases, with 21 bases between them. The germline gives CDR1 MDHEN, CDR2 SYDVKM. The CDR3 runs 16 residues. CDR3 in DNA: TGTGCCAGCAGTTTACTTTCTCGGGGAACCCGTGGGGGCTACACCTTC. This translates into CASSLLSRGTRGGYTF.

This clonotype was observed a few times. The chain employs TRBV12-3 or TRBV12-4 and TRBJ1-4; TRBD1 matches 9 bases. This CDR3 spans 13 amino acids. J lost 6 bases, V lost 6 bases, and 2 bases had no gene match. The CDR3 region has the DNA TGTGCCAGCAGCAGGACAGGGGATGAAAAACTGTTTTTT. The encoded protein is CASSRTGDEKLFF.

V is TRBV3-1 and J is TRBJ2-7, with TRBD1 matching over 7 bases. V was clipped by 3 bases and J by 0 bases; unmatched bases: 2. The CDR3 runs 14 residues. Germline V lookup: CDR1 LGHDT, CDR2 YNNKEL (reference sequence). The CDR3 sequence is CASSQTGHSYEQYF. The CDR3 nucleotides read TGTGCCAGCAGCCAGACAGGGCACTCCTACGAGCAGTACTTC.

This clonotype showed up just a few times. V usage is TRBV5-1 and J usage is TRBJ1-1, with a possible D match to TRBD1 (5 bases). The ends were cut back, 1 base at V and 8 bases at J, with 15 bases in the middle. CDR1 is SGHRS and CDR2 is YFSETQ in the germline V gene. The CDR3 contains 14 residues. Here the CDR3 reads CASSLQGRSDEAFF. DNA of the CDR3: TGCGCCAGCAGCTTGCAGGGTCGGTCGGACGAAGCTTTCTTT.

The V gene is TRBV12-3 or TRBV12-4, the J gene TRBJ2-2; tentatively, D is TRBD1 (6 bases). The CDR3 runs 14 residues. Trimming took 5 bases from V and 7 from J, leaving 14 bases between them. Written as DNA, the CDR3 is TGTGCCAGCAGTCCCAGGTGGGGGCACGGGGAGCTGTTTTTT. Amino acid sequence: CASSPRWGHGELFF.

This clonotype came up many times. The chain uses TRBV27 and TRBJ2-1; D not certain. The ends were cut back, 3 bases at V and 5 bases at J, with 11 bases in the middle. The CDR3 sequence is 14 residues long. Germline assignment: CDR1 MNHEY and CDR2 SMNVEV (reference sequence). The chain's CDR3 is CASSFPSSNNEQFF. DNA for the CDR3: TGTGCCAGCAGTTTCCCGAGCAGTAACAATGAGCAGTTCTTC.

The V call is TRBV12-3 or TRBV12-4, the J call TRBJ1-4; 7 bases map to TRBD1. CDR3 size: 14 residues. With V trimmed by 6 bases and J by 7 bases, 8 bases remained unmatched. CDR3 residues: CASSVRGLAEKLFF. CDR3 sequence (DNA): TGTGCCAGCAGCGTGAGGGGGCTGGCTGAAAAACTGTTTTTT.

The CDR3 nucleotides read TGCAGCGTACAGACAGCCTTAGATGAAAAACTGTTTTTT. Translated: CSVQTALDEKLFF. The chain recombines TRBV29-1 with TRBJ1-4, with D maybe TRBD1 (5 bases). Trimming shortened V by 6 bases and J by 6 bases, and 14 bases separated the two germline ends. This CDR3 contains 13 residues. Germline CDR1 and CDR2: SQVTM and ANQGSEA.

With regard to this clonotype: This could be a read error, since a much larger clone is one nucleotide away. The chain combines TRBV12-3 or TRBV12-4 with TRBJ1-1, with TRBD1 identical over 7 bases. The CDR3 covers 15 residues. The V segment lost 6 bases and the J segment 0 bases; nucleotides outside the gene matches: 7. CDR3: CASSRQGNMNTEAFF. The CDR3 DNA reads TGTGCCAGCAGCCGACAGGGAAACATGAACACTGAAGCTTTCTTT.

This clonotype turned up a few times. V usage is TRBV12-3 or TRBV12-4 and J usage is TRBJ2-4; a weak D match, TRBD1 (5 bases). The length of the CDR3 is 15 residues. V gave up 6 bases and J gave up 1 base, with 13 bases separating them. The CDR3, as DNA: TGTGCCAGCAGCTCGCAGGGCCTGGCCAAAAACATTCAGTACTTC. Translated, it gives CASSSQGLAKNIQYF.